This passage covers 23 T cell receptor beta chains from one sample sequenced in a study of beta chain features in type 1 diabetes (dated by TCRdb to the late 2010s). General study outcomes and caveats: Type 1 diabetes patients showed a moderate but significant shortening of TCRB CDR3 length in all four CD4+ subsets.

Library method: the immunoSEQ multiplex PCR assay. The entire isolated RNA was reverse transcribed using the High Capacity cDNA Reverse Transcription Kit, and thus expressed TCRB transcripts were sequenced. The source is immuneACCESS, and TCRdb retained only in-frame sequences with V and J called. Part of the clones is not carried over; for the studies checked, unresolved V genes explain less than half of this, and the remainder is unexplained. This sample comprises around 50,000 clones, approximately 44% of them detected only once. The ten largest clones take up approximately 0.13% of the sample. These receptors lack a known antigen. Material for sequencing was stem cell memory CD4+ T cells from blood. Per the publication, the cell subset or site label means: stem cell-like memory CD4+ T cells. Receptors originate from a man younger than 40 with type 1 diabetes.

This rearrangement joins TRBV18 to TRBJ2-1, with D perhaps matching TRBD2 (6 bases). The ends were cut back, 1 base at V and 3 bases at J, with 13 bases in the middle. Germline V CDR1 and CDR2: KGHSH, LQKENI. The CDR3 totals 16 residues. The CDR3 here is CASSPLSPGDYNEQFF. CDR3 in DNA: TGTGCCAGCTCACCACTTTCGCCGGGAGACTACAATGAGCAGTTCTTC.

The chain carries TRBV5-1 and TRBJ2-7, with a possible D match to TRBD1 (5 bases). Looked up from germline, CDR1 is SGHRS and CDR2 is YFSETQ. CDR3 length: 13 amino acids. Trimming cost V 4 bases and J 2 bases, with 10 bases left between them. CDR3 bases: TGCGCCAGCAGCGTGGACACCACCTACGAGCAGTACTTC. Encoded protein: CASSVDTTYEQYF. Full variable domain (rest looked up from reference TRBV5-1 and TRBJ2-7): KAGVTQTPRYLIKTRGQQVTLSCSPISGHRSVSWYQQTPGQGLQFLFEYFSETQRNKGNFPGRFSGRQFSNSRSEMNVSTLELGDSALYLCASSVDTTYEQYFGPGTRLTVT.

This chain links TRBV15 with TRBJ1-1, with a tentative D call TRBD1 (5 bases). Germline V gene lookup returns CDR1 LNHNV and CDR2 YYDKDF (reference sequence). V lost 6 bases and J lost 9, with 11 bases in between. CDR3 length: 11 amino acids. CDR3 sequence reads: CATSEGRKAFF. Here the CDR3 DNA reads TGTGCCACCAGTGAGGGGAGGAAAGCTTTCTTT. Full variable domain (missing parts from reference TRBV15 and TRBJ1-1): DAMVIQNPRYQVTQFGKPVTLSCSQTLNHNVMYWYQQKSSQAPKLLFHYYDKDFNNEADTPDNFQSRRPNTSFCFLDIRSPGLGDTAMYLCATSEGRKAFFGQGTRLTVV.

The chain links TRBV19 to TRBJ2-2; 8 bases are shared with TRBD1. The CDR3 runs 15 residues. Looked up from germline, CDR1 is LNHDA and CDR2 is SQIVND (reference sequence). With V trimmed by 7 bases and J by 6 bases, 10 bases remained unmatched. The CDR3 spells CASTVGQGAAGELFF. The CDR3 DNA sequence: TGTGCCAGTACCGTCGGCCAGGGGGCGGCCGGGGAGCTGTTTTTT.

This clone has more than one count but fewer than ten. V gene TRBV29-1 combines with J gene TRBJ2-3; possibly TRBD1 for D (6 bases). Germline-derived CDR1 and CDR2 are SQVTM and ANQGSEA. V was trimmed by 4 bases and J by 6 bases, leaving 11 bases between them. This CDR3 spans 12 amino acids. For the CDR3, the DNA is TGCAGCGTTGGCCAGGGGATGGATACGCAGTATTTT. The encoded protein is CSVGQGMDTQYF.

The chain uses TRBV7-3 and TRBJ1-1, with 12 bases identical to TRBD1. Germline-derived CDR1 and CDR2 are SGHTA and FQGTGA. The ends lost 7 bases at V and 5 bases at J; junction bases unmatched: 29. There are 22 residues in the CDR3. This CDR3 is CASTQTAPGTGGMKARTTEAFF. CDR3 DNA: TGTGCCAGCACGCAAACCGCGCCCGGGACAGGGGGCATGAAGGCTCGAACGACTGAAGCTTTCTTT.

This clone occurred a few times. This chain uses TRBV6-6 with TRBJ2-3; D gene unclear. This CDR3 is 13 amino acids long. Germline assignment: CDR1 MNHNY and CDR2 SVGAGI (reference sequence). The V end lost 10 bases, the J end lost 4 bases, and 15 bases lay between the germline ends. The CDR3 sequence is CATYKPGSDTQYF. CDR3 nucleotide sequence: TGTGCCACATATAAGCCGGGTTCAGATACGCAGTATTTT.

The chain uses TRBV28 and TRBJ2-7; 9 bases are shared with TRBD1. CDR3 size: 15 residues. With 4 bases clipped from V and 2 bases from J, the junction kept 6 bases outside the gene matches. Germline-derived CDR1 and CDR2 are MDHEN and SYDVKM. CDR3 in amino acids: CASSSPGQGAYEQYF. In DNA, the CDR3 is TGTGCCAGCAGTTCACCGGGACAGGGAGCCTACGAGCAGTACTTC.

The chain couples TRBV7-8 to TRBJ1-5; no definite D call. The CDR3 is 16 residues long. V lost 1 base and J lost 0, with 10 bases in between. Germline lookup yields CDR1 SGHVS and CDR2 FQNEAQ. The CDR3 DNA reads as TGTGCCAGCAGCTTAGAACCGGGGAATAGCAATCAGCCCCAGCATTTT. As protein: CASSLEPGNSNQPQHF.

This clone was observed a handful of times. The chain carries TRBV6-6 and TRBJ2-1; 10 bases fit TRBD2. V trimming: 6 bases; J trimming: 7 bases; junction bases outside the gene matches: 9. The CDR3 runs 15 residues. Germline assignment: CDR1 MNHNY and CDR2 SVGAGI (reference sequence). The CDR3 loop reads CASRTVAGGRNEQFF. DNA for the CDR3: TGTGCCAGCAGGACGGTAGCGGGAGGACGGAATGAGCAGTTCTTC.

This chain connects TRBV28 to TRBJ2-7, with TRBD2 matching 7 bases. Germline V CDR1 and CDR2: MDHEN, SYDVKM. V gave up 7 bases and J gave up 2 bases; unmatched junction bases: 5. The CDR3 has 13 amino acids. CDR3 sequence: CASTPAGTYEQYF. CDR3 nucleotides: TGTGCCAGCACCCCAGCGGGAACCTACGAGCAGTACTTC.

In DNA, the CDR3 is TGTGCCAGCAACATTCCGGGACAACGATGGGATACGCAGTATTTT. Its translation: CASNIPGQRWDTQYF. The V and J genes are TRBV28 and TRBJ2-3; D is possibly TRBD1 (6 bases). The CDR3 is 15 amino acids. V lost 7 bases and J lost 6, with 20 bases in between. Germline V CDR1 and CDR2: MDHEN, SYDVKM.

This chain uses TRBV28 with TRBJ2-7; the D is unclear. Germline CDR1 and CDR2: MDHEN and SYDVKM. V was clipped by 3 bases and J by 0 bases, with 9 bases between them. This CDR3 has 14 amino acids. CDR3 amino acids: CASSFLRDSYEQYF. The CDR3 nucleotides read TGTGCCAGCAGTTTTTTACGCGACTCCTACGAGCAGTACTTC.

Notes on this clone: A read error may produce the germline difference seen at one junction end. The DNA for the CDR3 is TGTGCTAGCAGCCCTGGCCGCCTCTACGAGCAGTACTTC. This encodes CASSPGRLYEQYF. This chain uses TRBV7-7 with TRBJ2-7; D call uncertain. This CDR3 spans 13 amino acids. The V gene's germline CDR1 is SSHAT and CDR2 FNYEAQ (reference sequence).

The CDR3 sequence: CASSLQGITEAFF. The CDR3 DNA sequence: TGTGCCAGCAGCCTTCAGGGTATAACTGAAGCTTTCTTT. V is TRBV7-3 and J is TRBJ1-1, with TRBD1 as a possible D gene (5 bases). The CDR3 length is 13 residues. Germline CDR1 reads SGHTA; CDR2 reads FQGTGA. Trimming shortened V by 5 bases and J by 5 bases, and 12 bases separated the two germline ends. Using reference TRBV7-3 and TRBJ1-1 for the parts outside the CDR3, the full variable domain is GAGVSQTPSNKVTEKGKYVELRCDPISGHTALYWYRQSLGQGPEFLIYFQGTGAADDSGLPNDRFFAVRPEGSVSTLKIQRTERGDSAVYLCASSLQGITEAFFGQGTRLTVV.

Here the CDR3 reads CASSFSGRYDEQYF. Written as DNA, the CDR3 is TGTGCCAGCAGCTTTAGCGGGAGGTACGACGAGCAGTACTTC. The chain links TRBV11-2 to TRBJ2-7, with 10 bases that match TRBD2. With V trimmed by 3 bases and J by 5 bases, 4 bases remained unmatched. Germline V CDR1 and CDR2: SGHAT, FQNNGV. This CDR3 contains 14 residues.

The V and J genes are TRBV7-2 and TRBJ2-5; 7 bases fit TRBD2. Germline trimming cut 2 bases from V and 5 bases from J; bases unmatched to any gene: 11. Germline V CDR1 and CDR2: SGHTA, FQGNSA. This CDR3 region has 16 residues. The CDR3 bases are TGTGCCAGCAGCTTACCCTACGGTAGCGGGCGGGAGACCCAGTACTTC. It translates to CASSLPYGSGRETQYF.

This clone was found a few times. This chain connects TRBV5-1 to TRBJ2-5; possibly TRBD1 for D (6 bases). The CDR3 contains 15 residues. Germline assignment: CDR1 SGHRS and CDR2 YFSETQ. V was trimmed by 0 bases and J by 4 bases, leaving 13 bases between them. CDR3 protein: CASSLARGRGETQYF. CDR3 DNA: TGCGCCAGCAGCTTGGCTCGAGGCAGGGGAGAGACCCAGTACTTC. Complete variable domain (other parts from reference TRBV5-1 and TRBJ2-5): KAGVTQTPRYLIKTRGQQVTLSCSPISGHRSVSWYQQTPGQGLQFLFEYFSETQRNKGNFPGRFSGRQFSNSRSEMNVSTLELGDSALYLCASSLARGRGETQYFGPGTRLLVL.

This chain connects TRBV7-2 to TRBJ2-5, with D hard to call. V lost 1 base, J lost 2 bases, and 5 bases lay in between. The CDR3 contains 13 residues. Germline lookup yields CDR1 SGHTA and CDR2 FQGNSA. The chain's CDR3 is CASSLDSQETQYF. DNA for the CDR3: TGTGCCAGCAGCTTAGACAGTCAAGAGACCCAGTACTTC.

The J gene is TRBJ2-1, the V gene TRBV6-1; no definite D call. Germline V lookup: CDR1 MNHNS, CDR2 SASEGT. The CDR3 totals 12 residues. Trimming left V 10 bases short and J 5 bases short, with 12 bases between. The DNA of the CDR3 is TGTGCCATCACGACTCCCCACAATGAGCAGTTCTTC. Encoded protein: CAITTPHNEQFF.

The chain employs TRBV7-2 and TRBJ1-5; 8 positions match TRBD1. CDR1 and CDR2 (germline): SGHTA, FQGNSA. V lost 3 bases and J lost 3; bases outside the gene matches: 4. The CDR3 has 15 residues. The CDR3 loop reads CASSFRTGPNQPQHF. In DNA form, the CDR3 reads TGTGCCAGCAGCTTCAGGACAGGGCCCAATCAGCCCCAGCATTTT.

V usage is TRBV4-2 and J usage is TRBJ1-2; 7 bases line up with TRBD1. Looked up from germline, CDR1 is LGHNA and CDR2 is YNFKEQ. Trimming took 4 bases from V and 8 from J; bases not matched to a gene: 10. This CDR3 spans 14 amino acids. The chain's CDR3 is CASSLIDRARGYTF. CDR3 bases: TGTGCCAGCAGCCTTATCGACAGGGCCAGGGGCTACACCTTC.

This clone has only a few counts. The chain links TRBV18 to TRBJ1-1; D is uncertain. V dropped 3 bases and J dropped 1 base, with 12 bases sitting between them. The CDR3 runs 15 residues. CDR1 is KGHSH, CDR2 LQKENI, per germline. CDR3 residues: CASSPRDYSNTEAFF. DNA of the CDR3: TGTGCCAGCTCACCCCGGGATTACTCGAACACTGAAGCTTTCTTT.